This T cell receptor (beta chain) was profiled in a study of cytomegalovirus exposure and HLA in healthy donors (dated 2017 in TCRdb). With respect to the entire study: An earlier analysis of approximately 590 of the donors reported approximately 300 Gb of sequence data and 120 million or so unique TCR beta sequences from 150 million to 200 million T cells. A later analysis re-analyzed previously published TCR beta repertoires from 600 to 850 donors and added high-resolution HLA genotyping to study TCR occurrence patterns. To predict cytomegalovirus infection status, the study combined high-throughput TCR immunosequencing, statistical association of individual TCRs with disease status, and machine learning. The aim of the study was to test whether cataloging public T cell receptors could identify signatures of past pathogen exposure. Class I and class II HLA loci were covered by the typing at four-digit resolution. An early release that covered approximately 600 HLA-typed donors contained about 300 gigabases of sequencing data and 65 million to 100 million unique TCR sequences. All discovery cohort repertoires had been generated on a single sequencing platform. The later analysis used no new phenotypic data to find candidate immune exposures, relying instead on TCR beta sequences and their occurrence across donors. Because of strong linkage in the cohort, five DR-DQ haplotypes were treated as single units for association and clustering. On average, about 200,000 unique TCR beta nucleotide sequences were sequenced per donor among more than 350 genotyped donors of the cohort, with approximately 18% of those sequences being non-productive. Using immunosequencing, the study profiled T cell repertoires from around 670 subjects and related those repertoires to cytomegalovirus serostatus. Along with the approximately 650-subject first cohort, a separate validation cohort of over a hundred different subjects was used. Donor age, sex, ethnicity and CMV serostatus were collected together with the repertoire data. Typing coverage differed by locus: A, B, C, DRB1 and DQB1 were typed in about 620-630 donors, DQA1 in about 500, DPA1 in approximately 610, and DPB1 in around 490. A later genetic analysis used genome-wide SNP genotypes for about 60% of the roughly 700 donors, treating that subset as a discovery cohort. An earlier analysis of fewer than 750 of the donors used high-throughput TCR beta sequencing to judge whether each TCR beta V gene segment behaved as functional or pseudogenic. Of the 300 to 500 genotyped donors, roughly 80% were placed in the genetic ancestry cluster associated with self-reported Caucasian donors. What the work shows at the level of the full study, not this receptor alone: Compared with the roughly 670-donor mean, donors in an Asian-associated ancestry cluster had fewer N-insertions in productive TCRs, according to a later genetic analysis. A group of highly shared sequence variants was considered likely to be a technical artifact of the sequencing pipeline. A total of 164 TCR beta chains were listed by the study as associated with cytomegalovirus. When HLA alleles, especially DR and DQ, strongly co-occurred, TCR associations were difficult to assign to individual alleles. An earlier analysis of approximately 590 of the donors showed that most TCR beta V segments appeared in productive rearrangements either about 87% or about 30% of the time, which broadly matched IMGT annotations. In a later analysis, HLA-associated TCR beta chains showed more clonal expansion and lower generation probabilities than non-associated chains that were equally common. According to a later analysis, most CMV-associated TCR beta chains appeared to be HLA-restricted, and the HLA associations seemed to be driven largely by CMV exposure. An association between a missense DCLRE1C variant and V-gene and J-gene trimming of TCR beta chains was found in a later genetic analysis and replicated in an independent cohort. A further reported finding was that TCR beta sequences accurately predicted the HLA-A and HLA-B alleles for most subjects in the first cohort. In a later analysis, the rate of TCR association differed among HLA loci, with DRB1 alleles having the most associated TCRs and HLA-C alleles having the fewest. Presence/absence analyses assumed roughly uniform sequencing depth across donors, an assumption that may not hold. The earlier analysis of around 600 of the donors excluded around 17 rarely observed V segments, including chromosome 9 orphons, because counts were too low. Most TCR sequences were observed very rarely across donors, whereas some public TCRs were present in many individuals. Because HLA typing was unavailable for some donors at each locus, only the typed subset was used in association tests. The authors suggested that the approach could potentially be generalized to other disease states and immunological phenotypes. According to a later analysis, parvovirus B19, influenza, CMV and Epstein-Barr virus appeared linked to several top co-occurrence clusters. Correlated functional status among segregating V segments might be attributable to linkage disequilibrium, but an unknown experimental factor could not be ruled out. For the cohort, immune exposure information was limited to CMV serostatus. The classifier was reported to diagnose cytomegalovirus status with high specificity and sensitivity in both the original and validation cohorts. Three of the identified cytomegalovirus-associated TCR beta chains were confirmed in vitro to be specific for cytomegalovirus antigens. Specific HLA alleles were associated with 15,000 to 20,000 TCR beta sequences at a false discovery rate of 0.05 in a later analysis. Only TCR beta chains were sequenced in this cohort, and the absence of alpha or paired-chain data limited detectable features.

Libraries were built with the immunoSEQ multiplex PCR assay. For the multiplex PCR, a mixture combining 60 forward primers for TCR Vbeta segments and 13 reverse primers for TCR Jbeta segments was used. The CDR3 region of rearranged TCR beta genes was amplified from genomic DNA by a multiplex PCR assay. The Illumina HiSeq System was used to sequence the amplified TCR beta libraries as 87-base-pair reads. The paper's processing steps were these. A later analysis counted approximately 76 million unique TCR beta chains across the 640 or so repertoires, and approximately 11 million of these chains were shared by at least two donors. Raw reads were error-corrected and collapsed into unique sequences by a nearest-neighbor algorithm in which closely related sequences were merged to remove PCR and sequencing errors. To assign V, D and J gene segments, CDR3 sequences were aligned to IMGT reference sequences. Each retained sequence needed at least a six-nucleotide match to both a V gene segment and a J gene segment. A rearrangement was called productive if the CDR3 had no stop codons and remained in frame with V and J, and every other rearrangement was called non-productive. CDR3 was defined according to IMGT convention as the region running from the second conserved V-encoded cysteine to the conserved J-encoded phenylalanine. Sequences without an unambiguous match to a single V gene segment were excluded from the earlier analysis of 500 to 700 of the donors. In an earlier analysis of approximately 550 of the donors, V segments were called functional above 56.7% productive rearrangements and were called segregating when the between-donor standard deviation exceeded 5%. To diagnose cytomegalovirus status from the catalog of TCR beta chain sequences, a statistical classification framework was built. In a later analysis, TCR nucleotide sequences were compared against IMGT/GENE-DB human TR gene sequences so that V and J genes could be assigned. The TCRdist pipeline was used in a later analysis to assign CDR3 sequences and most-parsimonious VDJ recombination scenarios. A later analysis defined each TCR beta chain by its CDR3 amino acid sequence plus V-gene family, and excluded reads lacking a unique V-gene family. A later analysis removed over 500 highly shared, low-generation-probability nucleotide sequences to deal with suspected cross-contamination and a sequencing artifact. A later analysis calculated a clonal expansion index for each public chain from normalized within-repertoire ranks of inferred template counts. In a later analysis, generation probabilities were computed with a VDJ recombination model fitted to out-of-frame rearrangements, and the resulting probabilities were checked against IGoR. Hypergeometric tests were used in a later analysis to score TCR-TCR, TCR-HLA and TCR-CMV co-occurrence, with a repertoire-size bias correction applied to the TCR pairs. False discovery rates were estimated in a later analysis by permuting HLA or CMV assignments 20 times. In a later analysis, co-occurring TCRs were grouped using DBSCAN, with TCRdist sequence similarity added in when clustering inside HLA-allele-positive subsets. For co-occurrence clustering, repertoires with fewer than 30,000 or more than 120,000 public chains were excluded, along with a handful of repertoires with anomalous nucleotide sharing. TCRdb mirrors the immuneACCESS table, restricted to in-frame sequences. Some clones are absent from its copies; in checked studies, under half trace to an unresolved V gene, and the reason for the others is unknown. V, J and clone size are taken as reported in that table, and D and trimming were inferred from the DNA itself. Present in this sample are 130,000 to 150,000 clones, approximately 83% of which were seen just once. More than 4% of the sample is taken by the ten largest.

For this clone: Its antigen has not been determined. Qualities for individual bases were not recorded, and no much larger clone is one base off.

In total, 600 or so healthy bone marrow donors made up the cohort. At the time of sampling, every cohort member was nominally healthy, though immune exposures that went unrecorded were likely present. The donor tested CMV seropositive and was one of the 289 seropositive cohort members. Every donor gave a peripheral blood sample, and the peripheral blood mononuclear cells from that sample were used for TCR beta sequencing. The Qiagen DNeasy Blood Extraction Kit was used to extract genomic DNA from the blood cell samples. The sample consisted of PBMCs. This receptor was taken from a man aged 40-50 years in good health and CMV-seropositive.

The encoded CDR3 is CASSLDSTEAFF. The DNA sequence is given as TGTGCCAGCAGCTTAGACAGCACTGAAGCTTTCTTT. Here the chain combines TRBV7-9 and TRBJ1-1, with no reliable assignment of the D segment. Sequences SEHNR (CDR1) and FQNEAQ (CDR2) are obtained from the germline V gene (reference sequence). Reading from cysteine to phenylalanine, the CDR3 counts 12 amino acids. The retained sequence is limited to the CDR3, 36 bases, with the frame set at the first base. The germline ends are 4 bases apart after V is trimmed by 1 base and J by 4 bases.